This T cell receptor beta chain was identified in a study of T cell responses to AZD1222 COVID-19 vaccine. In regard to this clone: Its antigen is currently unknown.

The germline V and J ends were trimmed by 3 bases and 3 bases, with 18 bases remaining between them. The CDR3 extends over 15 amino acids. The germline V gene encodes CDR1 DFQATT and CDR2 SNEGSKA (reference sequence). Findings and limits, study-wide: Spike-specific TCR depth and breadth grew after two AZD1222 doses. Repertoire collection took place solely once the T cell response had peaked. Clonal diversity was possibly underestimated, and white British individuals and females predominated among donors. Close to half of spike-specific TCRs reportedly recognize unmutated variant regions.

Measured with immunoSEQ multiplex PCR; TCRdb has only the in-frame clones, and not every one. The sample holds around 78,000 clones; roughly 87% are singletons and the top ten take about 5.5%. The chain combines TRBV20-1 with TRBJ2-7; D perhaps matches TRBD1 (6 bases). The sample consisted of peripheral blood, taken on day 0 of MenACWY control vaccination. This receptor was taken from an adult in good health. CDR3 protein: CSASSTGGLVYEQYF. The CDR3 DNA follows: TGCAGTGCTAGTTCGACAGGTGGGCTGGTCTACGAGCAGTACTTC.